This T cell receptor beta chain emerged from a study of T cells after posttransplantation cyclophosphamide (TCRdb year 2016). Regarding the complete study: Using TRB sequencing, the study followed how the T cell repertoire reconstituted after myeloablative bone marrow transplantation in which posttransplantation cyclophosphamide served as GVHD prophylaxis. In 3 patients, TRB sequencing was also performed on up to about 3 more blood samples taken 2 to 5.2 years after transplant, and in 4 patients, pretransplant blood was also TRB-sequenced. Because TRA and TRB clonality correlated tightly in fewer than ten samples, the subsequent TCR analyses were limited to TRB only. Public TRB sequences were compared against a database of over 3,500 sequences linked to responses to pathogens, tumor antigens, self-antigens and alloantigens. Samples from fewer than 40 PTCy-treated patients and under 20 related bone marrow donors of those patients were subjected to antigen receptor sequencing. Blood from all 34 PTCy patients who had 1-year posttransplant specimens underwent TRB sequencing. The full study reports these points: Across the 45 patients, TRB clonality was highly associated with recipient CMV seropositivity and CMV reactivation, and diversity with PTCy was similar to that in the CNI/methotrexate controls. Donor-recipient similarity was low at 1-2 months but increased during the first year, and donor CD8+ memory clones often dominated later blood repertoires. The TRB repertoires of T cells infiltrating skin or the GI tract showed only limited overlap with the TRB repertoires found in blood.

Genomic DNA was used for TRB sequencing, which was performed with the immunoSEQ assay at survey resolution or with the hsTCRB kit. The authors processed their data as follows. The immunoSEQ software handled initial read processing, and the LymphoSeq R package was used for repertoire analyses. Clonality was computed as 1 minus normalized Shannon entropy, and a Gini coefficient was also calculated for each TRB dataset. To infer phenotypes in unsorted samples, TRB sequences from sorted subsets of the recipient or donor were mapped onto the unsorted samples of the same recipient. TCRdb retrieved this table from immuneACCESS and kept in-frame rearrangements only. Not all clones are present; in checked studies, unresolved V genes account for under half, and no reason is known for the remainder. The D gene and trimming were derived from the DNA, and the V and J assignments and clone size from that table. The table for this sample lists approximately 30,000 clones; 85% to 95% of them were counted only once. The ten largest account for 0.2% to 0.3% of the sample.

Per the germline V gene, SGHVS is the CDR1 and FQNEAQ is the CDR2. Reading from cysteine to phenylalanine, the CDR3 counts 15 amino acids. Of the read, only the CDR3 DNA is kept; its 45 bases are in frame from base 1. Germline trimming: 4 bases from V, 5 bases from J; junction bases outside gene matches: 8. A word on this clone: Its binding antigen is unknown. No qualities accompany the bases; no much larger clone lies one base away. This sample also contains other DNA sequences that code for the same CDR3.

Naive T cells were defined as viable CD3+CD4+ or CD3+CD8+ cells that were CCR7+CD45RA+CD45RO-CD95-CD27+CD28+. Peripheral blood samples were provided by related bone marrow donors on the day of marrow donation. Peripheral blood and bone marrow mononuclear cells were isolated by Ficoll-Hypaque density centrifugation and were cryopreserved. CD4+ and CD8+ T cells, including naive and memory subsets, were sorted by FACS on a FACSAria II. The chain employs TRBV7-8 and TRBJ1-1; 9 bases in between match TRBD1. The specimen was naive CD4+ T cells sorted from PBMCs. This TCR came from a woman aged 60-75 years in good health, CMV-negative, and a related stem cell transplant donor. The DNA sequence is as follows: TGTGCCAGCAGCTCGCCGGGACAGGGATGGACTGAAGCTTTCTTT. It encodes CASSSPGQGWTEAFF.